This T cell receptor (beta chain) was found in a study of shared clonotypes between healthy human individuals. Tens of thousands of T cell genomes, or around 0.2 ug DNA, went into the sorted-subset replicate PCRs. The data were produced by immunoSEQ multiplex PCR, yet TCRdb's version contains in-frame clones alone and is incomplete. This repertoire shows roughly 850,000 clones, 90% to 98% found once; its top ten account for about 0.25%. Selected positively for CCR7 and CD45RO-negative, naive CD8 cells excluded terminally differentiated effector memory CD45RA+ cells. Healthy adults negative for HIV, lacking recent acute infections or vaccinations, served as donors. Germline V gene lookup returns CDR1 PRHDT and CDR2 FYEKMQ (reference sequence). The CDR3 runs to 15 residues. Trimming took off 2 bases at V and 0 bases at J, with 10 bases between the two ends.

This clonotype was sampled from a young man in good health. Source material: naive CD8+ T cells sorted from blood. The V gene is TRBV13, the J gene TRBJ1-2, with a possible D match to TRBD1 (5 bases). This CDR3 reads CASSLQTDTNYGYTF. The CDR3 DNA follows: TGTGCCAGCAGCTTACAAACGGACACTAACTATGGCTACACCTTC.